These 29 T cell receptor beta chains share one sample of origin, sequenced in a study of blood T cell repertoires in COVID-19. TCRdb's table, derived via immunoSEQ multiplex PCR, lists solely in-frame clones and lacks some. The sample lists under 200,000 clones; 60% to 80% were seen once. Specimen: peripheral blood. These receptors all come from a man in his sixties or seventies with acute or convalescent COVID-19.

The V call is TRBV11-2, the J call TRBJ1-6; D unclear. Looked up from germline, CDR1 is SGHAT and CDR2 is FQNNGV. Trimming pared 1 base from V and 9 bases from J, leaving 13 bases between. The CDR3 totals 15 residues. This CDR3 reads CASSLALGFSSPLHF. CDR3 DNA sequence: TGTGCCAGCAGCTTAGCTCTGGGCTTCAGTTCACCCCTCCACTTT.

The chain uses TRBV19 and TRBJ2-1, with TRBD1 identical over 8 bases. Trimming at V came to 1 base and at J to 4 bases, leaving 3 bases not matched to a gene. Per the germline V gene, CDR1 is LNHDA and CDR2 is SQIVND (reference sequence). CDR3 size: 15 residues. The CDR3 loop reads CASSIGTGPYNEQFF. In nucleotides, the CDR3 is TGTGCCAGTAGTATAGGGACAGGGCCGTACAATGAGCAGTTCTTC.

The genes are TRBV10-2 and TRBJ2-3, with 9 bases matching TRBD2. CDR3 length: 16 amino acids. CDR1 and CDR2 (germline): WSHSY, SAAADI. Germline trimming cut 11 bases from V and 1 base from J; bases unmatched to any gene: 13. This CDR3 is CAGLTGGGGGTDTQYF. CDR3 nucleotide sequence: TGCGCCGGCCTCACGGGCGGGGGGGGAGGCACAGATACGCAGTATTTT.

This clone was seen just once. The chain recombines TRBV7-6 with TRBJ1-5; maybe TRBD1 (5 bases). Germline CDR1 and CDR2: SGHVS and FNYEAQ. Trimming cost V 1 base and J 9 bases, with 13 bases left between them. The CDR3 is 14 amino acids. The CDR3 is CASSLGGDTGPQHF. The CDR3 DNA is TGTGCCAGCAGCTTAGGCGGGGATACAGGGCCCCAGCATTTT.

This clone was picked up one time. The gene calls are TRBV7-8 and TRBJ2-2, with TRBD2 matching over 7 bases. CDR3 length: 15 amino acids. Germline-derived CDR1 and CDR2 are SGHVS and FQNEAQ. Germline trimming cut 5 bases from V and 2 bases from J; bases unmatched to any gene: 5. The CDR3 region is CASSPGGRNTGELFF. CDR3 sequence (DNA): TGTGCCAGCAGCCCCGGCGGGAGAAACACCGGGGAGCTGTTTTTT.

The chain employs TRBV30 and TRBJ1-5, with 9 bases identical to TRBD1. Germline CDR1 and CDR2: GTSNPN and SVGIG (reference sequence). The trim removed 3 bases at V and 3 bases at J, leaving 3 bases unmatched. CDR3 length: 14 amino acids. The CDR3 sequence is CAWSGTGNNQPQHF. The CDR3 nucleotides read TGTGCCTGGAGCGGGACAGGGAACAATCAGCCCCAGCATTTT.

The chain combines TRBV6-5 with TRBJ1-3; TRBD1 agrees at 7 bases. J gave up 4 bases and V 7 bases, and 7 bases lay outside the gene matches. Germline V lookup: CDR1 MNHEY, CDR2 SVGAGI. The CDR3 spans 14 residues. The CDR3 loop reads CASTLQGTGNTIYF. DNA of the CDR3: TGTGCCAGCACCCTACAGGGGACGGGAAACACCATATATTTT.

CDR3 DNA: TGCGCCAGCAGCTCCGAGACAGTTACCATGAACACTGAAGCTTTCTTT. Amino acids: CASSSETVTMNTEAFF. V is TRBV5-1 and J is TRBJ1-1; tentatively, D is TRBD1 (5 bases). V lost 3 bases to trimming and J lost 0 bases, with 15 bases between them. From germline, CDR1 is SGHRS and CDR2 YFSETQ. The CDR3 is 16 residues long.

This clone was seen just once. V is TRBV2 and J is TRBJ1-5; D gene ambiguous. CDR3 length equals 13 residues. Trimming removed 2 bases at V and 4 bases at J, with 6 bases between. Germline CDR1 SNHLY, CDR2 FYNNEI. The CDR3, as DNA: TGTGCCAGCAGTGAATTCGGGAATCAGCCCCAGCATTTT. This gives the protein CASSEFGNQPQHF.

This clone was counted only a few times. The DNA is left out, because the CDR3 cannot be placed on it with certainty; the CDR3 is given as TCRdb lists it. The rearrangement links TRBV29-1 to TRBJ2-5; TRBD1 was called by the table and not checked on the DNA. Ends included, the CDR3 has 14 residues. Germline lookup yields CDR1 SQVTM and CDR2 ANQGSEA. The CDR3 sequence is CSVSGQGLQETQYF.

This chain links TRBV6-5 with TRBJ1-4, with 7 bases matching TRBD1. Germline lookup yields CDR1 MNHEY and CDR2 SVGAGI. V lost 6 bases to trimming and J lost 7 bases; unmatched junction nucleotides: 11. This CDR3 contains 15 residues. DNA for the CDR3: TGTGCCAGCAGAGACCAGGGACAGAGTTTTGAAAAACTGTTTTTT. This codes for CASRDQGQSFEKLFF.

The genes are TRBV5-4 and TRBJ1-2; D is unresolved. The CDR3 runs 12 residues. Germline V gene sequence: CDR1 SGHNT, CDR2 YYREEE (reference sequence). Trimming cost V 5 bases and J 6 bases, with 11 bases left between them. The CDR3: CASRTSWDGYTF. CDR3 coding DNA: TGTGCCAGCAGAACTAGCTGGGATGGCTACACCTTC.

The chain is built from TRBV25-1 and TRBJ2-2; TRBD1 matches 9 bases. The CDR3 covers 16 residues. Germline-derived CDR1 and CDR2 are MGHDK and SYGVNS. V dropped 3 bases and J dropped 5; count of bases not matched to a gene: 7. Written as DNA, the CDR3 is TGTGCCAGCAGTGACCACTCGACAGGGGGGACCGGGGAGCTGTTTTTT. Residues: CASSDHSTGGTGELFF.

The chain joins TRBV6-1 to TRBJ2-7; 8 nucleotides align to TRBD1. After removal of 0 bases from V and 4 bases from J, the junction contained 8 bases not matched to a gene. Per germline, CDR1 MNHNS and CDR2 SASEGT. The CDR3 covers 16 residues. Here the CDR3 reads CASSEADRDPYYEQYF. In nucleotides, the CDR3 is TGTGCCAGCAGTGAAGCGGACAGGGATCCCTATTACGAGCAGTACTTC.

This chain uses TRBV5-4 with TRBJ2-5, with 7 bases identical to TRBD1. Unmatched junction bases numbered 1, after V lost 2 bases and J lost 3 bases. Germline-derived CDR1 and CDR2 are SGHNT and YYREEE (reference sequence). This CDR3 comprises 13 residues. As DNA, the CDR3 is TGTGCCAGCAGCTTTGACAGGGAAGAGACCCAGTACTTC. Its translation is CASSFDREETQYF.

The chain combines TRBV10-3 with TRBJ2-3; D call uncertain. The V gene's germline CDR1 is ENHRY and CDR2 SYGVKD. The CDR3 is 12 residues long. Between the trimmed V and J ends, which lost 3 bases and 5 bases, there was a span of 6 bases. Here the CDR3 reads CAISETRDTQYF. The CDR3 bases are TGTGCCATCAGTGAAACCAGAGATACGCAGTATTTT.

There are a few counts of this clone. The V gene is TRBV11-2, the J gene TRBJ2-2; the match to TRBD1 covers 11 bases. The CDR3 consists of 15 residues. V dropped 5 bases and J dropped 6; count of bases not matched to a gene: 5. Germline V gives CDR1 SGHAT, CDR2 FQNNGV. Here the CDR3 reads CASSLPGQGAGELFF. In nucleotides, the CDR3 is TGTGCCAGCAGCCTACCGGGACAGGGGGCCGGGGAGCTGTTTTTT.

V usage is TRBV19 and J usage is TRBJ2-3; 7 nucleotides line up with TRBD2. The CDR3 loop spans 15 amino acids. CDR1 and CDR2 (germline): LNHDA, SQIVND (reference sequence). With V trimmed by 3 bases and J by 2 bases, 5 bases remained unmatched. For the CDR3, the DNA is TGTGCCAGTAGTATCCTAGCGGAGTCCACAGATACGCAGTATTTT. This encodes CASSILAESTDTQYF.

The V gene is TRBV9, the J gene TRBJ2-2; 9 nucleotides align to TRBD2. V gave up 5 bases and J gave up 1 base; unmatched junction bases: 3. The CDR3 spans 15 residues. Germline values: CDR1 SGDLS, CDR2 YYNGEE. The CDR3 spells CASSKRGVNTGELFF. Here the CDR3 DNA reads TGTGCCAGCAGTAAGCGGGGGGTGAACACCGGGGAGCTGTTTTTT.

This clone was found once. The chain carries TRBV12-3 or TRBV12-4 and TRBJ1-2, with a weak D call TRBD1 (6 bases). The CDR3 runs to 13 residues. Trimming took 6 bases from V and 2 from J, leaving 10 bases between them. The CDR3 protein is CASRTGYNYGYTF. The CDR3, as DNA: TGTGCCAGCAGAACAGGGTACAACTATGGCTACACCTTC.

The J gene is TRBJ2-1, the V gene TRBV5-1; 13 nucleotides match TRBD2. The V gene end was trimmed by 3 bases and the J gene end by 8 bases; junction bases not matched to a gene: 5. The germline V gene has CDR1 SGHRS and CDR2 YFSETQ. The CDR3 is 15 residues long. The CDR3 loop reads CASSSGLAGVDEQFF. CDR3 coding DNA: TGCGCCAGCAGCTCAGGACTAGCGGGGGTGGATGAGCAGTTCTTC.

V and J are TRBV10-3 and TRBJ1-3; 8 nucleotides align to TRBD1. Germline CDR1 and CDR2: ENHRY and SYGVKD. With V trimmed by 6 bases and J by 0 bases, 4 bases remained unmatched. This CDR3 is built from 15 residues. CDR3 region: CAIRDTGGSGNTIYF. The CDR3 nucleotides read TGTGCCATCAGAGATACAGGGGGCTCTGGAAACACCATATATTTT.

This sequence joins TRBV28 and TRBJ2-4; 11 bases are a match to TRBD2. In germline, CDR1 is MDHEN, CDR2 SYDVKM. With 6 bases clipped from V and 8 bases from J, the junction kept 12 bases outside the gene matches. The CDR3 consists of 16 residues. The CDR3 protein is CASSLALAGVSDIQYF. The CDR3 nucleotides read TGTGCCAGCAGCCTTGCACTAGCGGGAGTATCTGACATTCAGTACTTC.

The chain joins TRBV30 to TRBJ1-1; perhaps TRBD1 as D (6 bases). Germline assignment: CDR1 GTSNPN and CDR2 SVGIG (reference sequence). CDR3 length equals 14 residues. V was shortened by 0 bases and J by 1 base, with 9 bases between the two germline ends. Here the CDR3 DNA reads TGTGCCTGGAGTGTCCAGGGGAAGAACACTGAAGCTTTCTTT. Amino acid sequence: CAWSVQGKNTEAFF.

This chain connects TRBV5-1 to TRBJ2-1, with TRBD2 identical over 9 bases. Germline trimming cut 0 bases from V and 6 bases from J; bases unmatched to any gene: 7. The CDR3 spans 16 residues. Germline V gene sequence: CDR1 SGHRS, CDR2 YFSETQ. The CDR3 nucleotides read TGCGCCAGCAGCTTGGAGGCTAGCGGGACCTCCAATGAGCAGTTCTTC. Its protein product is CASSLEASGTSNEQFF.

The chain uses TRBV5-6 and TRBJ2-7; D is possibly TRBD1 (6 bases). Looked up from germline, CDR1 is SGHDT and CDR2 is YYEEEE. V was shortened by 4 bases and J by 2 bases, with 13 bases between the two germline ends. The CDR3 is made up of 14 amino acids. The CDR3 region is CASSAIEGAYEQYF. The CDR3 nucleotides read TGTGCCAGCAGCGCGATAGAGGGGGCCTACGAGCAGTACTTC.

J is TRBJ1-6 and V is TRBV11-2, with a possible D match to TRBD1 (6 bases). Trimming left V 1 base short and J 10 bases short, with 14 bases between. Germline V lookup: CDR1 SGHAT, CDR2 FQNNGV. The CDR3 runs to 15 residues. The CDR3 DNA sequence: TGTGCCAGCAGCTTAGGTCCAGGGGCGAGATCACCCCTCCACTTT. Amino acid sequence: CASSLGPGARSPLHF.

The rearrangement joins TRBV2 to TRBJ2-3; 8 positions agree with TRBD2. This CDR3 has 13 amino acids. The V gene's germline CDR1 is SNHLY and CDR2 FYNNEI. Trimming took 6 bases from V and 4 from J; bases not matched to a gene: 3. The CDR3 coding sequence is TGTGCCAGCAGATCGGGGGGGGCAGATACGCAGTATTTT. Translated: CASRSGGADTQYF.

This chain's CDR3 is CASSQDVRQGARPTNEKLFF. DNA of the CDR3: TGCGCCAGCAGCCAAGATGTCCGACAGGGGGCGCGACCAACTAATGAAAAACTGTTTTTT. V and J are TRBV4-1 and TRBJ1-4; 10 bases agree with TRBD1. V gave up 0 bases and J gave up 0 bases; unmatched junction bases: 10. CDR1 is MGHRA, CDR2 YSYEKL, per germline. This CDR3 region has 20 residues.